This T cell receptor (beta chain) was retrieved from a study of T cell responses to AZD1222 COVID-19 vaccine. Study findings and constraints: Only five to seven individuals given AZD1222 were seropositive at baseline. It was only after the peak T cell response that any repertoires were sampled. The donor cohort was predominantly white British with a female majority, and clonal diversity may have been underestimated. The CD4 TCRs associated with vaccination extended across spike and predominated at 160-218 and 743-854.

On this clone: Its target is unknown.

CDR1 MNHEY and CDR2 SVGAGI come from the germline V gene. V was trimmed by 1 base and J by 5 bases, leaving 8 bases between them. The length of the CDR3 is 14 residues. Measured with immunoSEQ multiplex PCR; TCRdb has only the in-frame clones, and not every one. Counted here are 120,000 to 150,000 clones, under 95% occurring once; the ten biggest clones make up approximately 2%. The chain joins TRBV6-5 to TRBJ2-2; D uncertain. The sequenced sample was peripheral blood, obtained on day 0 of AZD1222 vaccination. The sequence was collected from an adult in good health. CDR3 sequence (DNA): TGTGCCAGCAGTTACTTTGGGGAAACCGGGGAGCTGTTTTTT. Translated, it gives CASSYFGETGELFF.